This paragraph reports one T cell receptor (beta chain). Its antigen remains unknown. The data belong to a study of a mutant IDH1 vaccine in newly diagnosed glioma. Study information: Those enrolled had earlier been treated with radiotherapy, temozolomide, or both, mostly both.

Noted time point: week 35, safety follow-up. Every single dose of the vaccine, 300 ug of mutant IDH1 20-mer peptide, came with topical imiquimod. Newly diagnosed WHO grade 3 or 4 IDH1-mutant, ATRX-lost astrocytomas were identified in the donors. The assay was immunoSEQ multiplex PCR, and TCRdb's table has in-frame clones only and misses some. The sample contains tens of thousands of clones, 81% of which appear only once. Germline V gene lookup returns CDR1 MNHNS and CDR2 SASEGT. V was pared by 3 bases and J by 1 base, with 6 bases between. This CDR3 region has 13 residues. The source of this sequence is a man between 35 and 55 years old with glioma. The chain is built from TRBV6-1 and TRBJ1-1; D gene ambiguous. The material was PBMCs, obtained from a glioma patient whose treatment included an IDH1 peptide vaccine. DNA for the CDR3: TGTGCCAGCAGTGATCAAGGGAACACTGAAGCTTTCTTT. This encodes CASSDQGNTEAFF.